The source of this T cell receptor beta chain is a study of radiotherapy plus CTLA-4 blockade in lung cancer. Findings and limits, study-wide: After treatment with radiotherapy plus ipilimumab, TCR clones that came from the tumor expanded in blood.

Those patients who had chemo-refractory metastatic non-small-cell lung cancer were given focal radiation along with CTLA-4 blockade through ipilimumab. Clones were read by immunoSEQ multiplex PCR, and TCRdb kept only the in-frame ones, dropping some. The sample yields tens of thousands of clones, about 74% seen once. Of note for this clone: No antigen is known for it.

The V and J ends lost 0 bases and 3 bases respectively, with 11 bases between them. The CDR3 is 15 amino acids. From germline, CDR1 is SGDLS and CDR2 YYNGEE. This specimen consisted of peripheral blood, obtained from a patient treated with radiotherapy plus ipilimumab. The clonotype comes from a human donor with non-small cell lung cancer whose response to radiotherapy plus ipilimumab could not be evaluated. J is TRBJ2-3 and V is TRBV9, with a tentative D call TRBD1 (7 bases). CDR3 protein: CASSVGGDRTDTQYF. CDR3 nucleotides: TGTGCCAGCAGCGTAGGGGGGGACAGAACAGATACGCAGTATTTT.